The 28 T cell receptor beta chains below were found in one sample sequenced in a study of OX40 agonist ivuxolimab in advanced cancers. The protocol was immunoSEQ multiplex PCR, while the TCRdb copy is restricted to in-frame clones and leaves out a portion. Seen here are approximately 160,000 clones, roughly 92% observed once, and the top ten hold under 0.4%. Source: CD4+ or CD8+ T cells sorted from blood, taken in a trial of the OX40 agonist ivuxolimab. These receptors originate from an adult with an advanced solid tumor such as melanoma, head and neck, liver or kidney cancer.

The V call is TRBV7-9, the J call TRBJ2-5; TRBD1 agrees at 10 bases. CDR3 length: 15 residues. The V segment lost 1 base and the J segment 5 bases; nucleotides outside the gene matches: 4. CDR1 is SEHNR and CDR2 is FQNEAQ in the germline V gene (reference sequence). The CDR3 DNA sequence: TGTGCCAGCAGCTTAGGGGACAGGGGAGGGGAGACCCAGTACTTC. Amino acid sequence: CASSLGDRGGETQYF.

The J gene is TRBJ2-1, the V gene TRBV4-3, with 11 bases identical to TRBD2. Trimming cost V 3 bases and J 2 bases; bases outside gene matches: 12. Germline lookup yields CDR1 LGHNA and CDR2 YSLEER. The CDR3 is 19 residues long. CDR3 in DNA: TGCGCCAGCAGCCATATCCCCGGGACTAGCGGTTCTGCCTACAATGAGCAGTTCTTC. Protein product: CASSHIPGTSGSAYNEQFF.

The V gene is TRBV5-1, the J gene TRBJ2-3; D is perhaps TRBD1 (5 bases). Trimming shortened V by 1 base and J by 0 bases, and 9 bases separated the two germline ends. The CDR3 sequence is 15 residues long. CDR1 is SGHRS, CDR2 YFSETQ, per germline. The CDR3 bases are TGCGCCAGCAGCTTGAATGGGGCTAGCACAGATACGCAGTATTTT. Protein product: CASSLNGASTDTQYF.

This chain links TRBV5-1 with TRBJ2-3; 7 bases agree with TRBD2. The CDR3 covers 17 residues. Losses at the gene ends were 1 base for V and 0 bases for J; bases not matched to a gene: 8. Germline lookup yields CDR1 SGHRS and CDR2 YFSETQ. The CDR3 spells CASSLNPSGASTDTQYF. In DNA, the CDR3 is TGCGCCAGCAGCTTGAACCCCAGCGGGGCTAGCACAGATACGCAGTATTTT.

In this sample, this clone turned up once. DNA of the CDR3: TGTGCCAGCAGTGAATCCCCCGGGAGGCGGCAGTTCTTC. Protein product: CASSESPGRRQFF. V is TRBV25-1 and J is TRBJ2-1; TRBD2 agrees at 7 bases. The CDR3 has 13 residues. Trimming cost V 1 base and J 12 bases; bases outside gene matches: 6. CDR1 and CDR2 (germline): MGHDK, SYGVNS.

Of note for this clone: Other DNA sequences of this sample code for an identical CDR3. V and J are TRBV10-3 and TRBJ2-5; D perhaps matches TRBD2 (6 bases). The germline V and J ends were trimmed by 6 bases and 2 bases, with 7 bases remaining between them. The CDR3 length is 12 residues. Germline V CDR1 and CDR2: ENHRY, SYGVKD. The chain's CDR3 is CAISGGQETQYF. Written as DNA, the CDR3 is TGTGCCATCAGCGGGGGACAAGAGACCCAGTACTTC.

The chain is built from TRBV12-2 and TRBJ1-5. TRBV12-2 has pseudogene status. CDR3 length equals 15 residues. The CDR3 loop reads CALPQRRLYNQPQHF. For the CDR3, the DNA is TGTGCCTTGCCCCAGCGACGGCTATACAATCAGCCCCAGCATTTT.

The V and J genes are TRBV2 and TRBJ2-6, with 7 nucleotides matching TRBD1. The V and J ends lost 7 bases and 2 bases, in that order; junction bases with no gene match: 5. CDR1 is SNHLY and CDR2 is FYNNEI in the germline V gene. The length of the CDR3 is 15 residues. In DNA, the CDR3 is TGTGCCAGCACTATCACAGGGGCTGGGGCCAACGTCCTGACTTTC. Its protein is CASTITGAGANVLTF.

The CDR3 reads CASSPPVGAPVYEQYF. The CDR3 region has the DNA TGCGCCAGCAGCCCCCCTGTGGGGGCACCTGTCTACGAGCAGTACTTC. The V call is TRBV4-3, the J call TRBJ2-5, with D possibly matching TRBD1 (6 bases). The DNA matches TRBJ2-7 better at its end, which makes the J call doubtful. This CDR3 comprises 16 residues. Germline CDR1 is LGHNA and CDR2 is YSLEER.

This chain connects TRBV29-1 to TRBJ1-2, with a weak D call TRBD1 (6 bases). The CDR3 totals 14 residues. Germline-derived CDR1 and CDR2 are SQVTM and ANQGSEA. V dropped 1 base and J dropped 2 bases, with 11 bases sitting between them. In nucleotides, the CDR3 is TGCAGCGTTGAAGGGGGACATAGGAACTATGGCTACACCTTC. Its protein is CSVEGGHRNYGYTF. Looking up the rest from reference TRBV29-1 and TRBJ1-2 gives the full variable domain: SAVISQKPSRDICQRGTSLTIQCQVDSQVTMMFWYRQQPGQSLTLIATANQGSEATYESGFVIDKFPISRPNLTFSTLTVSNMSPEDSSIYLCSVEGGHRNYGYTFGSGTRLTVV.

The rearrangement joins TRBV25-1 to TRBJ2-1; D ambiguous. In germline, CDR1 is MGHDK, CDR2 SYGVNS. Trimming took off 4 bases at V and 4 bases at J, with 11 bases between the two ends. This CDR3 has 14 residues. For the CDR3, the DNA is TGTGCCAGCAGTGGGGATTATTATTACAATGAGCAGTTCTTC. The encoded protein is CASSGDYYYNEQFF.

This clone has more than one count but fewer than ten. The rearrangement joins TRBV7-9 to TRBJ1-2; D gene ambiguous. V was shortened by 0 bases and J by 4 bases, with 9 bases between the two germline ends. Germline CDR1 and CDR2: SEHNR and FQNEAQ (reference sequence). The CDR3 is 14 amino acids. This CDR3 reads CASSLARNLYGYTF. The CDR3 DNA sequence: TGTGCCAGCAGCTTAGCCAGGAACCTCTATGGCTACACCTTC.

The J gene is TRBJ1-3, the V gene TRBV28, with D possibly being TRBD1 (6 bases). The ends were cut back, 8 bases at V and 4 bases at J, with 24 bases in the middle. In germline, CDR1 is MDHEN, CDR2 SYDVKM. The CDR3 is 17 residues long. CDR3 in DNA: TGTGCCAGCTTACCCACTCCGGGACACCAAGAGGGAAACACCATATATTTT. It specifies CASLPTPGHQEGNTIYF.

CDR3 in DNA: TGCGCCAGCAGCCAAGAAGGGGTGGGCAATCAGCCCCAGCATTTT. Residues: CASSQEGVGNQPQHF. This sequence joins TRBV4-1 and TRBJ1-5; D is perhaps TRBD1 (5 bases). The CDR3 extends over 15 amino acids. Between the trimmed V and J ends, which lost 0 bases and 2 bases, there was a span of 8 bases. Per germline, CDR1 MGHRA and CDR2 YSYEKL.

The CDR3 sequence: CASSPSDREGSYNEQFF. CDR3 sequence (DNA): TGTGCCAGCAGCCCCTCGGACAGGGAGGGATCCTACAATGAGCAGTTCTTC. The chain employs TRBV9 and TRBJ2-1; weak D call: TRBD1 (8 bases). Germline loops: CDR1 SGDLS, CDR2 YYNGEE. V dropped 4 bases and J dropped 1 base, with 18 bases sitting between them. The CDR3 loop spans 17 amino acids.

The chain combines TRBV7-2 with TRBJ2-7; the D gene is possibly TRBD2 (6 bases). This CDR3 region has 14 residues. Trimming took off 4 bases at V and 2 bases at J, with 12 bases between the two ends. Germline assignment: CDR1 SGHTA and CDR2 FQGNSA. The CDR3 here is CASSSGTYTYEQYF. CDR3 nucleotides: TGTGCCAGCAGCTCGGGGACTTATACCTACGAGCAGTACTTC.

V and J are TRBV5-4 and TRBJ2-1; 13 nucleotides align to TRBD2. V gave up 7 bases and J gave up 8 bases; unmatched junction bases: 9. The CDR3 totals 15 residues. Germline loops: CDR1 SGHNT, CDR2 YYREEE (reference sequence). CDR3 bases: TGTGCCAGCTCGTCGGGCGGACTAGCGGGGGATGAGCAGTTCTTC. Translated: CASSSGGLAGDEQFF.

This chain connects TRBV7-8 to TRBJ2-7, with no clear D. CDR3 length: 15 residues. Germline-derived CDR1 and CDR2 are SGHVS and FQNEAQ. V was pared by 1 base and J by 3 bases, with 13 bases between. The chain's CDR3 is CASSLDPDPYYEQYF. CDR3 nucleotides: TGTGCCAGCAGCTTAGATCCGGATCCCTACTACGAGCAGTACTTC.

J is TRBJ1-2 and V is TRBV30; 7 positions match TRBD1. V was clipped by 2 bases and J by 5 bases; unmatched bases: 2. This CDR3 region has 12 residues. From germline, CDR1 is GTSNPN and CDR2 SVGIG (reference sequence). CDR3 region: CAWSRDSYGYTF. The CDR3 DNA reads TGTGCCTGGAGTCGGGACAGTTATGGCTACACCTTC.

This clone is a singleton in its sample. J is TRBJ1-5 and V is TRBV19; D remains ambiguous. This CDR3 has 14 amino acids. Trimming took 1 base from V and 1 from J, leaving 5 bases between them. CDR1 and CDR2 (germline): LNHDA, SQIVND (reference sequence). The CDR3 DNA is TGTGCCAGTAGTATAGGGGTGAGCAATCAGCCCCAGCATTTT. It codes for CASSIGVSNQPQHF.

V and J are TRBV6-4 and TRBJ1-1, with D tentatively TRBD1 (6 bases). Trimming pared 6 bases from V and 0 bases from J, leaving 8 bases between. In germline, CDR1 is MRHNA, CDR2 SNTAGT. The CDR3 sequence is 13 residues long. Here the CDR3 DNA reads TGTGCCAGCAGCACAGGGTTGAACACTGAAGCTTTCTTT. Its translation is CASSTGLNTEAFF.

The chain links TRBV6-5 to TRBJ2-7; possibly TRBD1 or TRBD2 for D (6 bases each). Trimming took off 5 bases at V and 3 bases at J, with 14 bases between the two ends. Per germline, CDR1 MNHEY and CDR2 SVGAGI. The CDR3 is 14 residues long. The CDR3 here is CASSDERGVYEQYF. The CDR3 nucleotides read TGTGCCAGCAGTGACGAGAGGGGGGTCTACGAGCAGTACTTC.

The rearrangement joins TRBV29-1 to TRBJ1-2; TRBD1 aligns across 8 bases. The length of the CDR3 is 13 residues. Per germline, CDR1 SQVTM and CDR2 ANQGSEA. The trim removed 6 bases at V and 2 bases at J, leaving 5 bases unmatched. The CDR3 reads CSVTRTGNYGYTF. Written as DNA, the CDR3 is TGCAGCGTGACACGGACAGGGAACTATGGCTACACCTTC.

This chain joins TRBV28 and TRBJ2-7; no clear D. Germline CDR1 and CDR2: MDHEN and SYDVKM. Trimming removed 2 bases from V and 6 bases from J, with 14 bases in between. The CDR3 covers 14 residues. The CDR3 coding sequence is TGTGCCAGCAGTTTAGATAGGGTTGGGGTCGAGCAGTACTTC. This encodes CASSLDRVGVEQYF.

As regards this clone: One end of the junction varies from germline; a read error may be responsible. CDR3 protein: CASSRLGRAATPWDF. The CDR3 DNA sequence: TGTGCCAGCAGTCGGCTGGGACGGGCGGCTACACCATGGGATTTT. The chain uses TRBV28 and TRBJ1-3, with D perhaps matching TRBD1 (5 bases). The CDR3 contains 15 residues. CDR1 is MDHEN and CDR2 is SYDVKM in the germline V gene.

The chain recombines TRBV2 with TRBJ2-5; maybe TRBD1 (6 bases). V was cut by 6 bases and J by 1 base, with 15 bases left in between. The length of the CDR3 is 15 residues. Germline V gene lookup returns CDR1 SNHLY and CDR2 FYNNEI. This chain's CDR3 is CASRETGFSQETQYF. In DNA, the CDR3 is TGTGCCAGCAGGGAAACAGGGTTTTCCCAAGAGACCCAGTACTTC.

The genes are TRBV2 and TRBJ1-5; the D gene is possibly TRBD1 (5 bases). V lost 4 bases, J lost 3 bases, and 10 bases lay in between. Germline loops: CDR1 SNHLY, CDR2 FYNNEI. The CDR3 extends over 14 amino acids. CDR3 sequence: CASSGNRFNQPQHF. CDR3 bases: TGTGCCAGCAGTGGTAACAGGTTCAATCAGCCCCAGCATTTT.

The chain links TRBV18 to TRBJ2-7; the D gene could be TRBD1 or TRBD2 (5 bases each). Per germline, CDR1 KGHSH and CDR2 LQKENI. This CDR3 is built from 13 residues. The V and J ends lost 3 bases and 2 bases respectively, with 8 bases between them. CDR3: CASSPGDPYEQYF. CDR3 in DNA: TGTGCCAGCTCACCCGGGGACCCCTACGAGCAGTACTTC.